The 24 T cell receptor beta chains given below trace back to one sample, sequenced in a study of T-cell reconstitution after alpha-beta-depleted transplantation in children. TCRbeta library preparation incorporated unique molecular identifiers. MiXCR, applied by TCRdb to the PCR reads, yields one record per CDR3 protein. The table lists fewer than 550,000 distinct CDR3 sequences, approximately 10% of them singletons. The starting material was PBMCs, mostly from graft donor cells, obtained 180 days after TCRalphabeta/CD19-depleted stem cell transplant. Receptors were obtained from a female patient between 2 and 15 years old who had a stem cell transplant for aplastic anemia, so the T cells may come from the graft donor.

This clonotype was seen only a few times. The rearrangement joins TRBV4-1 to TRBJ2-3, with TRBD2 as a possible D gene (6 bases). The CDR3 loop spans 20 amino acids. The V end was cut by 1 base, the J end by 6 bases, with 29 bases between. Germline CDR1 and CDR2: MGHRA and YSYEKL. CDR3: CASSQGAPPVRGTSPDTQYF. The CDR3 DNA reads as TGCGCCAGCAGCCAAGGAGCCCCCCCGGTTCGGGGGACGAGCCCGGATACGCAGTATTTT.

DNA for the CDR3: TGTGCCAGCAGCTTGACAAGTACATACAATGAGCAGTTCTTC. Translated, it gives CASSLTSTYNEQFF. The chain uses TRBV7-2 and TRBJ2-1; D uncertain. The CDR3 totals 14 residues. V was pared by 3 bases and J by 4 bases, with 10 bases between. Germline CDR1 reads SGHTA; CDR2 reads FQGNSA.

This clonotype was seen more than once but under ten times. This chain uses TRBV9 with TRBJ2-7; tentative D call: TRBD2 (6 bases). V dropped 0 bases and J dropped 5 bases, with 6 bases sitting between them. CDR3 length: 12 amino acids. CDR1 and CDR2 from the germline V gene are SGDLS and YYNGEE. CDR3 region: CASSVGGNEQYF. As DNA, the CDR3 is TGTGCCAGCAGCGTAGGCGGGAACGAGCAGTACTTC.

In its sample, this clonotype was seen many times. Germline is not matched at one junction end, which may reflect a read error. The chain links TRBV10-3 to TRBJ2-3; 9 bases are shared with TRBD2. There are 16 residues in the CDR3. The germline V gene encodes CDR1 ENHRY and CDR2 SYGVKD. This CDR3 is CAISEYSGRVADTQYF. CDR3 coding DNA: TGTGCCATCAGCGAGTATAGCGGGAGAGTCGCAGATACGCAGTATTTT.

The chain has TRBV29-1 and TRBJ2-2; no definite D call. CDR1 and CDR2 (germline): SQVTM, ANQGSEA. V was shortened by 4 bases and J by 2 bases, with 11 bases between the two germline ends. This CDR3 region has 14 residues. CDR3 in amino acids: CSVVSQTNTGELFF. Here the CDR3 DNA reads TGCAGCGTTGTGAGCCAGACAAACACCGGGGAGCTGTTTTTT.

This clonotype came up many times. Germline is not matched at one junction end, which may reflect a read error. This chain connects TRBV5-1 to TRBJ2-5; 9 nucleotides match TRBD2. Germline V lookup: CDR1 SGHRS, CDR2 YFSETQ. CDR3 length: 12 residues. CDR3 protein: CASSLAGETQYF. The DNA of the CDR3 is TGTGCCAGCAGTCTAGCGGGGGAGACCCAGTACTTC.

The chain employs TRBV7-8 and TRBJ1-6; possible D gene TRBD1, 5 bases. Germline V gives CDR1 SGHVS, CDR2 FQNEAQ. The CDR3 extends over 14 amino acids. V lost 3 bases, J lost 6 bases, and 9 bases lay in between. CDR3 in DNA: TGTGCCAGCAGCTTCTCGGGGGGTAATTCACCCCTCCACTTT. This translates into CASSFSGGNSPLHF.

The J gene is TRBJ2-4, the V gene TRBV12-3 or TRBV12-4; 10 bases align to TRBD2. The CDR3 is made up of 17 amino acids. V shed 6 bases and J 3 bases; nucleotides not matched to a gene: 11. The CDR3 spells CASRGASGSQGKNIQYF. The CDR3 nucleotides read TGTGCCAGCAGGGGGGCTAGCGGGAGCCAGGGCAAAAACATTCAGTACTTC.

V gene TRBV4-3 combines with J gene TRBJ1-2; possible D gene TRBD1, 6 bases. V dropped 9 bases and J dropped 6 bases, with 17 bases sitting between them. The germline gives CDR1 LGHNA, CDR2 YSLEER. The CDR3 has 13 residues. The CDR3 bases are TGCGCCAGTTTGGGAAGGGGGTCCGATGGCTACACCTTC. This gives the protein CASLGRGSDGYTF.

This clonotype was counted only a few times. The chain links TRBV6-2 or TRBV6-3 to TRBJ1-5; TRBD1 aligns across 8 bases. Per germline, CDR1 MNHEY and CDR2 SVGEGT. The CDR3 sequence is 16 residues long. V trimming: 6 bases; J trimming: 5 bases; junction bases outside the gene matches: 12. CDR3 sequence: CASRPATGQEYQPQHF. CDR3 DNA: TGTGCCAGCAGACCCGCTACGGGACAGGAGTATCAGCCCCAGCATTTT.

The chain recombines TRBV12-3 or TRBV12-4 with TRBJ2-3; a weak D match, TRBD2 (5 bases). Trimming took 3 bases from V and 7 from J, leaving 5 bases between them. The CDR3 is 11 residues long. As DNA, the CDR3 is TGTGCCAGCAGTTTCGGGAATACGCAGTATTTT. Protein sequence: CASSFGNTQYF.

This chain links TRBV29-1 with TRBJ1-1, with D unresolved. This CDR3 has 12 amino acids. Trimming shortened V by 3 bases and J by 2 bases, and 7 bases separated the two germline ends. Germline V gives CDR1 SQVTM, CDR2 ANQGSEA. The CDR3 DNA sequence: TGCAGCGTTGACGTGATAAACACTGAAGCTTTCTTT. This encodes CSVDVINTEAFF.

The table lists this clonotype with a few counts. This chain connects TRBV9 to TRBJ2-3; 7 bases match TRBD1. The CDR3 totals 18 residues. Unmatched junction bases numbered 13, after V lost 3 bases and J lost 0 bases. CDR1 is SGDLS, CDR2 YYNGEE, per germline. This chain's CDR3 is CASSAGDSRFSSTDTQYF. The CDR3 DNA is TGTGCCAGCAGCGCCGGGGACAGCCGTTTTTCTAGCACAGATACGCAGTATTTT.

The CDR3 DNA is TGTGCCAGCAGCCCGCAAGACAGGGAGTTGGGCAAAAACATTCAGTACTTC. Translated: CASSPQDRELGKNIQYF. The chain joins TRBV7-9 to TRBJ2-4; 7 bases agree with TRBD1. The V gene's germline CDR1 is SEHNR and CDR2 FQNEAQ (reference sequence). The ends lost 5 bases at V and 3 bases at J; junction bases unmatched: 13. The CDR3 runs to 17 residues.

This clonotype was found many times. The chain is built from TRBV7-2 and TRBJ2-1; no clear D gene. The CDR3 sequence is 13 residues long. In germline, CDR1 is SGHTA, CDR2 FQGNSA. V lost 2 bases, J lost 5 bases, and 7 bases lay in between. The CDR3 DNA is TGTGCCAGCAGCTTATCTGGGGACAATGAGCAGTTCTTC. It yields the protein CASSLSGDNEQFF.

V and J are TRBV7-2 and TRBJ2-5; TRBD2 agrees at 10 bases. The CDR3 length is 16 residues. V lost 1 base, J lost 5 bases, and 7 bases stayed unmatched. Germline values: CDR1 SGHTA, CDR2 FQGNSA. The CDR3 sequence: CASSLGPSGSGETQYF. The DNA for the CDR3 is TGTGCCAGCAGCTTAGGGCCTAGCGGGAGTGGCGAGACCCAGTACTTC.

There are a few counts of this clonotype. This sequence joins TRBV7-2 and TRBJ2-5; 7 nucleotides align to TRBD1. CDR3 size: 15 residues. CDR1 and CDR2 (germline): SGHTA, FQGNSA. V lost 2 bases, J lost 5 bases, and 8 bases stayed unmatched. The CDR3, as DNA: TGTGCCAGCAGCTTATCGCAGGGGGAGTGGGAGACCCAGTACTTC. Amino acids: CASSLSQGEWETQYF.

The chain is built from TRBV11-1 and TRBJ2-5; 14 nucleotides match TRBD2. This CDR3 comprises 18 residues. V gave up 5 bases and J gave up 4 bases; unmatched junction bases: 12. Germline loops: CDR1 SGHAT, CDR2 FQDESV (reference sequence). DNA of the CDR3: TGTGCCAGCAGCACCGGTCGACTAGCGGGAGGGGCGGCAGAGACCCAGTACTTC. This codes for CASSTGRLAGGAAETQYF.

This chain links TRBV20-1 with TRBJ2-1, with 9 nucleotides matching TRBD2. The V gene's germline CDR1 is DFQATT and CDR2 SNEGSKA (reference sequence). The CDR3 has 14 amino acids. The V segment lost 5 bases and the J segment 10 bases; nucleotides outside the gene matches: 12. The DNA for the CDR3 is TGCAGTGCTGTTCGAGCGGGGGGAGGAGAGGAGCAGTTCTTC. Translating it yields CSAVRAGGGEEQFF.

This clonotype turned up a few times. The chain is built from TRBV19 and TRBJ1-5; the D is unclear. Trimming shortened V by 3 bases and J by 3 bases, and 3 bases separated the two germline ends. Germline CDR1 and CDR2: LNHDA and SQIVND (reference sequence). The CDR3 loop spans 12 amino acids. CDR3 residues: CASSMVNQPQHF. The CDR3 region has the DNA TGTGCCAGTAGTATGGTCAATCAGCCCCAGCATTTT.

This clonotype was seen only a few times. The chain couples TRBV24-1 to TRBJ2-1; TRBD2 matches at 9 bases. V was pared by 4 bases and J by 11 bases, with 5 bases of the junction left unmatched. The CDR3 length is 13 residues. Looked up from germline, CDR1 is KGHDR and CDR2 is SFDVKD. This chain's CDR3 is CATSDTTSGKQFF. The CDR3 region has the DNA TGTGCCACCAGTGACACGACTAGCGGAAAGCAGTTCTTC.

V and J are TRBV4-1 and TRBJ1-2; D not resolved. CDR3 length: 14 residues. Germline V gene data show CDR1 as MGHRA and CDR2 as YSYEKL. Deletions cut 5 bases from V and 8 bases from J, with 18 bases between. CDR3: CASSGEGKYIGYTF. CDR3 nucleotide sequence: TGCGCCAGCAGCGGGGAAGGTAAATACATCGGCTACACCTTC.

The chain joins TRBV7-8 to TRBJ2-1; 7 bases agree with TRBD2. The CDR3 has 17 residues. With V trimmed by 5 bases and J by 5 bases, 15 bases remained unmatched. Germline V CDR1 and CDR2: SGHVS, FQNEAQ. CDR3 coding DNA: TGTGCCAGCAGCCCTCGACTAGCACCTGTCCCTAACAATGAGCAGTTCTTC. It translates to CASSPRLAPVPNNEQFF.

This clonotype was counted many times. The chain joins TRBV15 to TRBJ2-1, with TRBD2 matching 10 bases. The V gene end was trimmed by 6 bases and the J gene end by 5 bases; junction bases not matched to a gene: 10. CDR3 length equals 16 residues. CDR1 LNHNV and CDR2 YYDKDF come from the germline V gene (reference sequence). The CDR3 here is CATSRQREGPDNEQFF. The CDR3, as DNA: TGTGCCACCAGTAGGCAGCGGGAGGGCCCGGACAATGAGCAGTTCTTC.